The 24 T cell receptor beta chains listed next were all sequenced from one sample in a study of T cells in Graves' hyperthyroidism and ophthalmopathy (dated 2019 in TCRdb). The receptor library was made with multiplex PCR. TCRdb lists the instrument as Illumina HiSeq 2000. The TCR beta CDR3 regions were amplified from RNA transcripts. A first-round RT-PCR of the TCR CDR3 used the HTBI primer set with the Qiagen OneStep RT-PCR kit. TCRdb applied fastp at Q25 and MiXCR to the public reads, then kept only in-frame beta chains. Entries are consolidated by CDR3 protein sequence, retaining the most common genes and DNA. The sample includes more than 300,000 distinct CDR3 sequences, with less than 20% observed a single time. The ten largest clones represent roughly two fifths of the sample. The sample taken for sequencing was blood. The source is a man aged 18 to 35 with Graves' ophthalmopathy.

The chain carries TRBV9 and TRBJ2-7, with 7 bases matching TRBD1. The CDR3 runs 14 residues. V lost 7 bases and J lost 2; bases outside the gene matches: 9. Germline CDR1 reads SGDLS; CDR2 reads YYNGEE. This CDR3 is CASARDSLAYEQYF. The CDR3 nucleotides read TGTGCCAGCGCCCGGGACAGCCTAGCCTACGAGCAGTACTTC.

V gene TRBV29-1 combines with J gene TRBJ2-5; D not resolved. This CDR3 region has 16 residues. Looked up from germline, CDR1 is SQVTM and CDR2 is ANQGSEA. Deletions cut 5 bases from V and 5 bases from J, with 24 bases between. The DNA of the CDR3 is TGCAGCGTTCCCCGGGCCCCTGGTAGTGATATGGAGACCCAGTACTTC. It yields the protein CSVPRAPGSDMETQYF.

In this sample, this clonotype turned up many times. This chain connects TRBV20-1 to TRBJ1-5, with 8 bases aligning to TRBD1. V dropped 6 bases and J dropped 2; count of bases not matched to a gene: 3. This CDR3 comprises 13 residues. Germline CDR1 reads DFQATT; CDR2 reads SNEGSKA (reference sequence). The DNA of the CDR3 is TGCAGTGCCCCGGGACAGGGCAATCAGCCCCAGCATTTT. Translated, it gives CSAPGQGNQPQHF.

The chain employs TRBV20-1 and TRBJ2-2; TRBD2 agrees at 12 bases. Germline CDR1 reads DFQATT; CDR2 reads SNEGSKA (reference sequence). The J segment lost 6 bases and the V segment lost 5 bases, leaving 7 bases of the junction unmatched. This CDR3 has 15 amino acids. CDR3 in DNA: TGCAGTGCTCGACTAGCGGGGGTTGACTCCGGGGAGCTGTTTTTT. Translation: CSARLAGVDSGELFF.

This clonotype was recorded only once. The chain couples TRBV6-1 to TRBJ2-5, with TRBD2 identical over 16 bases. Germline lookup yields CDR1 MNHNS and CDR2 SASEGT. The CDR3 consists of 17 residues. V was clipped by 4 bases and J by 2 bases; unmatched bases: 4. The CDR3 nucleotides read TGTGCCAGCAGTGGGGGGGGACTAGCGGGGGGGCAAGAGACCCAGTACTTC. Translation gives CASSGGGLAGGQETQYF.

There are many counts of this clonotype. The chain is built from TRBV28 and TRBJ2-3, with 7 bases lining up with TRBD2. This CDR3 has 15 amino acids. Per the germline V gene, CDR1 is MDHEN and CDR2 is SYDVKM. The V and J ends lost 6 bases and 2 bases, in that order; junction bases with no gene match: 8. This chain's CDR3 is CASSTASGNTDTQYF. CDR3 DNA: TGTGCCAGCAGCACCGCTAGCGGAAACACAGATACGCAGTATTTT.

This clonotype was found many times. The chain links TRBV6-1 to TRBJ1-1; unclear D gene. V was shortened by 7 bases and J by 0 bases, with 18 bases between the two germline ends. CDR1 is MNHNS and CDR2 is SASEGT in the germline V gene. This CDR3 comprises 16 residues. The CDR3 DNA is TGTGCCAGCACTCAGGCTAAATACCAAATGAACACTGAAGCTTTCTTT. Its protein is CASTQAKYQMNTEAFF.

This clonotype was seen a handful of times. The chain links TRBV19 to TRBJ2-7; 10 positions agree with TRBD1. The germline V gene encodes CDR1 LNHDA and CDR2 SQIVND (reference sequence). With 7 bases clipped from V and 2 bases from J, the junction kept 5 bases outside the gene matches. CDR3 size: 14 residues. The CDR3 nucleotides are TGTGCCAGTACCCCCGGGACAGGGGCCTACGAGCAGTACTTC. Protein product: CASTPGTGAYEQYF.

The sample holds a few counts of this clonotype. The rearrangement joins TRBV7-9 to TRBJ1-2; perhaps TRBD1 as D (5 bases). Germline lookup yields CDR1 SEHNR and CDR2 FQNEAQ (reference sequence). The V gene lost 1 base and the J gene lost 3 bases, with 9 bases spanning the gap. The length of the CDR3 is 14 residues. For the CDR3, the DNA is TGTGCCAGCAGCTTAGAACCGGGGGACTATGGCTACACCTTC. Translation gives CASSLEPGDYGYTF.

The chain links TRBV13 to TRBJ2-4; D possibly corresponds to TRBD1 (5 bases). This CDR3 is built from 15 residues. Germline V gene lookup returns CDR1 PRHDT and CDR2 FYEKMQ (reference sequence). With 0 bases removed from V and 3 bases from J, the gap between germline ends came to 9 bases. The CDR3 region is CASSLGGEDKNIQYF. The CDR3 DNA reads TGTGCCAGCAGCTTAGGAGGGGAAGACAAAAACATTCAGTACTTC.

The chain carries TRBV10-3 and TRBJ2-5; D unresolved. The V gene's germline CDR1 is ENHRY and CDR2 SYGVKD. There are 13 residues in the CDR3. V was pared by 3 bases and J by 5 bases, with 10 bases between. DNA of the CDR3: TGTGCCATCAGTGATAAAGAGAGTGAGACCCAGTACTTC. Translating gives CAISDKESETQYF.

This clonotype was seen repeatedly, ten times or more. V and J are TRBV6-1 and TRBJ1-1; TRBD1 might be the D (6 bases). With 6 bases removed from V and 1 base from J, the gap between germline ends came to 12 bases. Per germline, CDR1 MNHNS and CDR2 SASEGT. This CDR3 spans 14 amino acids. CDR3 loop: CASRDRPTNTEAFF. The CDR3 DNA follows: TGTGCCAGCAGGGACAGACCTACGAACACTGAAGCTTTCTTT.

This clonotype was recorded at least ten times. The chain is built from TRBV3-1 and TRBJ2-5; 8 bases map to TRBD2. The CDR3 spans 14 residues. Per germline, CDR1 LGHDT and CDR2 YNNKEL (reference sequence). The V and J ends lost 3 bases and 2 bases, in that order; junction bases with no gene match: 2. CDR3 protein: CASSHRLAQETQYF. The CDR3 DNA sequence: TGTGCCAGCAGCCATCGACTAGCGCAAGAGACCCAGTACTTC.

This clonotype has at least ten counts. The chain is built from TRBV7-9 and TRBJ1-2, with 8 bases aligning to TRBD1. Germline CDR1 SEHNR, CDR2 FQNEAQ (reference sequence). J lost 4 bases, V lost 7 bases, and 5 bases had no gene match. The CDR3 covers 13 residues. CDR3 bases: TGTGCCAGCATCCCAGGGGGCGGCTATGGCTACACCTTC. Protein sequence: CASIPGGGYGYTF. Using reference TRBV7-9 and TRBJ1-2 for the parts outside the CDR3, the full variable domain is DTGVSQNPRHKITKRGQNVTFRCDPISEHNRLYWYRQTLGQGPEFLTYFQNEAQLEKSRLLSDRFSAERPKGSFSTLEIQRTEQGDSAMYLCASIPGGGYGYTFGSGTRLTVV.

The chain uses TRBV6-9 and TRBJ2-3, with TRBD2 matching 12 bases. From germline, CDR1 is MNHGY and CDR2 SVAAGI. V gave up 3 bases and J gave up 0 bases; unmatched junction bases: 4. The CDR3 has 17 residues. CDR3 DNA: TGTGCCAGCAGTTACTTGACTAGCGGGGGAAGCACAGATACGCAGTATTTT. Its protein product is CASSYLTSGGSTDTQYF.

This clonotype showed up many times. The chain links TRBV7-9 to TRBJ1-1; D is undetermined. Trimming cost V 0 bases and J 6 bases, with 8 bases left between them. Germline CDR1 and CDR2: SEHNR and FQNEAQ (reference sequence). This CDR3 has 13 amino acids. As DNA, the CDR3 is TGTGCCAGCAGCTTAGCGACAAGGCCTGAAGCTTTCTTT. It encodes CASSLATRPEAFF.

This clonotype was observed a handful of times. The chain is built from TRBV7-3 and TRBJ2-2; TRBD1 aligns across 9 bases. This CDR3 is 14 amino acids long. In germline, CDR1 is SGHTA, CDR2 FQGTGA. Trimming at V came to 3 bases and at J to 6 bases, leaving 2 bases not matched to a gene. CDR3 nucleotide sequence: TGTGCCAGCAGCTTGACAGGGGGGGCCGGGGAGCTGTTTTTT. Amino acids: CASSLTGGAGELFF. The full variable domain, with the rest looked up from reference TRBV7-3 and TRBJ2-2, is GAGVSQTPSNKVTEKGKYVELRCDPISGHTALYWYRQSLGQGPEFLIYFQGTGAADDSGLPNDRFFAVRPEGSVSTLKIQRTERGDSAVYLCASSLTGGAGELFFGEGSRLTVL.

V and J are TRBV3-1 and TRBJ1-2, with a possible D match to TRBD1 (6 bases). CDR1 and CDR2 from the germline V gene are LGHDT and YNNKEL (reference sequence). V was clipped by 5 bases and J by 3 bases, with 13 bases between them. The CDR3 covers 14 residues. This CDR3 is CASSDQQGYYGYTF. The CDR3 DNA is TGTGCCAGCAGCGACCAACAGGGCTACTATGGCTACACCTTC. Based on the CDR3 plus reference TRBV3-1 and TRBJ1-2, the full variable domain is DTAVSQTPKYLVTQMGNDKSIKCEQNLGHDTMYWYKQDSKKFLKIMFSYNNKELIINETVPNRFSPKSPDKAHLNLHINSLELGDSAVYFCASSDQQGYYGYTFGSGTRLTVV.

This clonotype was observed a few times. This chain connects TRBV5-6 to TRBJ1-2; 8 bases match TRBD1. The trim removed 4 bases at V and 2 bases at J, leaving 4 bases unmatched. The CDR3 sequence is 14 residues long. CDR1 and CDR2 from the germline V gene are SGHDT and YYEEEE. CDR3 loop: CASSQGAVNYGYTF. CDR3 DNA: TGTGCCAGCAGCCAGGGGGCTGTAAACTATGGCTACACCTTC.

This clonotype was picked up a small number of times. The genes are TRBV27 and TRBJ2-5, with D maybe TRBD2 (6 bases). CDR3 length equals 14 residues. The V and J ends lost 11 bases and 0 bases respectively, with 16 bases between them. From germline, CDR1 is MNHEY and CDR2 SMNVEV (reference sequence). The DNA for the CDR3 is TGTGCCGGAACGGGACTCCCGTACCAAGAGACCCAGTACTTC. Translation: CAGTGLPYQETQYF.

This clonotype has ten or more counts. The V gene is TRBV12-3 or TRBV12-4, the J gene TRBJ1-2; possibly TRBD1 for D (6 bases). The ends were cut back, 6 bases at V and 4 bases at J, with 15 bases in the middle. This CDR3 has 14 residues. The CDR3 DNA reads as TGTGCCAGCAGGCTTGGGGGGGCGAGCTATGGCTACACCTTC. It specifies CASRLGGASYGYTF.

For this clonotype: This may stem from a read error, because a much larger clone lies one nucleotide away. This chain connects TRBV12-3 or TRBV12-4 to TRBJ2-5, with D possibly being TRBD1 (5 bases). The CDR3 is 10 residues long. Trimming took off 8 bases at V and 7 bases at J, with 8 bases between the two ends. In DNA, the CDR3 is TGTGCCAGCGGGCAGGGGACCCAGTACTTC. Encoded protein: CASGQGTQYF.

In this sample, this clonotype turned up many times. This chain uses TRBV7-2 with TRBJ2-2, with D hard to call. The CDR3 runs to 15 residues. The V end lost 2 bases, the J end lost 4 bases, and 11 bases lay between the germline ends. Germline V CDR1 and CDR2: SGHTA, FQGNSA. The CDR3 protein is CASSLQRSVTGELFF. The CDR3 DNA is TGTGCCAGCAGCTTACAGCGATCGGTCACCGGGGAGCTGTTTTTT.

This clonotype was detected many times. V usage is TRBV11-2 and J usage is TRBJ1-2; TRBD1 might be the D (5 bases). This CDR3 region has 12 residues. Germline CDR1 is SGHAT and CDR2 is FQNNGV. Trimming removed 5 bases at V and 9 bases at J, with 13 bases between. The DNA of the CDR3 is TGTGCCAGCAGCCTTAACTCAGGGAGCTACACCTTC. Translation: CASSLNSGSYTF.